This T cell receptor beta chain was captured in a study of CD8+ T cells in alopecia areata. Study-wide context: Treated patients received oral tofacitinib, 5 to 10 mg twice daily.

Treatment: oral pan-JAK inhibitor, 5-10 mg twice daily. V lost 5 bases and J 3 bases, leaving 10 bases between the germline ends. The germline gives CDR1 KGHSH, CDR2 LQKENI. This CDR3 has 13 residues. Extraction of RNA preceded its reverse transcription into cDNA, which served as the sequencing template. Sequenced by immunoSEQ multiplex PCR; TCRdb stores in-frame clones only, minus some. The data hold around 200,000 clones, with about three fifths observed a single time. This chain links TRBV18 with TRBJ1-2, with no clear D. This sample comprised CD4+ T cells sorted from blood, obtained at week 4, from a patient treated with tofacitinib. The TCR originated in a human donor with alopecia areata. The CDR3 bases are TGTGCCAGCTCATTACAATCAGACTATGGCTACACCTTC. Residues: CASSLQSDYGYTF.